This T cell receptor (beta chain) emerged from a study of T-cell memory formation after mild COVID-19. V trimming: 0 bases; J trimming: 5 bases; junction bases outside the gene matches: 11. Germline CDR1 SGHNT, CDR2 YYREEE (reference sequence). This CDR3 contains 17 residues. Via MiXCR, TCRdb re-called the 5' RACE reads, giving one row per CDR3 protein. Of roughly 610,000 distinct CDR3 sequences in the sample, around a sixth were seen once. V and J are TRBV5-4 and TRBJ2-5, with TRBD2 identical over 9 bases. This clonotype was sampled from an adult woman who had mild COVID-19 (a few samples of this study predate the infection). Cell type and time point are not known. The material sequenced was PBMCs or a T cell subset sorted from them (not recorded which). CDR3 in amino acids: CASSLVPSGRPVETQYF. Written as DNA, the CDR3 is TGTGCCAGCAGCTTGGTTCCAAGCGGGAGGCCCGTCGAGACCCAGTACTTC.